These T cell receptor beta chains were read from a single sample in a study of blood T cell repertoires in COVID-19. The table came from immunoSEQ multiplex PCR; TCRdb's copy has only in-frame clones and leaves some out. The profile shows about 470,000 clones, about 90% of them singletons. The specimen was PBMCs or T cells enriched from blood (not recorded which). Source of these receptors: a woman between 18 and 30 years old who had recovered from COVID-19. Both conserved end residues are part of each CDR3. The order of the fields is clone size, J gene, D gene, V gene, CDR3 DNA, CDR3 protein. D genes are given only for firm matches. Some rows have no size entry. The others give once, few or many, or a class for an expanded clone.

.,TRBJ2-1,TRBD1,TRBV5-6,TGTGCCAGCAGCTTGTTAACCGGGACAGGTGCCGATGAGCAGTTCTTC,CASSLLTGTGADEQFF
.,TRBJ1-2,.,TRBV27,TGTGCCAGCAGTAACCAGGGGACGAAAGGCTACACCTTC,CASSNQGTKGYTF
.,TRBJ1-1,TRBD1,TRBV4-1,TGCGCCAGCAGCCAGGACAGGGAGGCTGAAGCTTTCTTT,CASSQDREAEAFF
.,TRBJ1-2,.,TRBV5-1,TGCGCCAGCAGCGGAGCCGGGAATGACTATGGCTACACCTTC,CASSGAGNDYGYTF
.,TRBJ1-4,.,TRBV28,TGTGCCAGCAGTCCTCCGGGGGACGGTGAAAAACTGTTTTTT,CASSPPGDGEKLFF
few,TRBJ1-1,.,TRBV14,TGTGCCAGCAGCCGGTCCCGGGTAATGAACACTGAAGCTTTCTTT,CASSRSRVMNTEAFF
once,TRBJ1-6,TRBD1,TRBV5-6,TGTGCCAGCAGCGGATCCGGGACAGTCCCCTCGGCCCTCCACTTT,CASSGSGTVPSALHF
.,TRBJ2-7,.,TRBV19,TGTGCCAGTAGCGGAGTCAGGGGGGCCGAGCAGTACTTC,CASSGVRGAEQYF
.,TRBJ2-3,TRBD1,TRBV5-4,TGTGCCAGCAGCTCCTTCGGAAGACAGGGATGGGAGACGCAGTATTTT,CASSSFGRQGWETQYF
once,TRBJ2-7,TRBD1,TRBV10-2,TGCGCCAGCAGGGGAGACAGGGCTCCCTACGAGCAGTACTTC,CASRGDRAPYEQYF
.,TRBJ1-2,TRBD1,TRBV5-1,TGCGCCAGCAGCTTGGATGCAGGGGGTGACTATGGCTACACCTTC,CASSLDAGGDYGYTF
once,TRBJ1-1,.,TRBV7-6,TGTGCCAGCAGCTTATACAGGGAAAAGAACACTGAAGCTTTCTTT,CASSLYREKNTEAFF
.,TRBJ2-5,.,TRBV30,TGTGCCTGGCTCTCCTTCGCCCCGGACAGTCTAAAAGAGACCCAGTACTTC,CAWLSFAPDSLKETQYF
.,TRBJ1-3,TRBD1,TRBV3-1/TRBV3-2,TGTGCCAGCAGCCAAGATCGATTGACAGGGGCGACTGGAAACACCATATATTTT,CASSQDRLTGATGNTIYF
.,TRBJ1-3,.,TRBV7-2,TGTGCCAGCAGCTTGGGACACCCCTCTGGAAACACCATATATTTT,CASSLGHPSGNTIYF
.,TRBJ2-5,TRBD2,TRBV5-1,TGCGCCAGCTTTAGCGGGGGGGCCACAGAGACCCAGTACTTC,CASFSGGATETQYF
.,TRBJ2-7,TRBD2,TRBV29-1,TGCAGCGTTGAAGGTACTAGCGGGGCTCCCTACGAGCAGTACTTC,CSVEGTSGAPYEQYF
.,TRBJ2-6,.,TRBV5-5,TGTGCCAGCAGCCCCGAACAAACAGGGAACTCTGGGGCCAACGTCCTGACTTTC,CASSPEQTGNSGANVLTF
.,TRBJ2-7,.,TRBV14,TGTGCCAGCAGCCATCCCTCGGCAGGGATGTACGAGCAGTACTTC,CASSHPSAGMYEQYF
.,TRBJ1-1,.,TRBV6-5,TGTGCCAGCAACGTGGGGAGAAACACTGAAGCTTTCTTT,CASNVGRNTEAFF
.,TRBJ1-3,.,TRBV28,TGTGCCAGCAGTTTGGGGGGAACGGCTGGAAACACCATATATTTT,CASSLGGTAGNTIYF
once,TRBJ1-6,.,TRBV5-4,TGTGCCAGCAGCCTGGTGGAGGGAGGATCACCCCTCCACTTT,CASSLVEGGSPLHF
few,TRBJ2-1,TRBD2,TRBV28,TGTGCCAGCAGTTTAGCAGGACTAGAGGAGTTCTTC,CASSLAGLEEFF
.,TRBJ1-1,.,TRBV30,TGTGCCTGGAGAAAAGGGGCTGAAGCTTTCTTT,CAWRKGAEAFF
.,TRBJ1-3,.,TRBV12-3/TRBV12-4,TGTGCCAGCAGTTTCGAGGCTGGAAACACCATATATTTT,CASSFEAGNTIYF
once,TRBJ2-3,TRBD2,TRBV2,TGTGCCACCACCGGGAGGTATGATACAGATACGCAGTATTTT,CATTGRYDTDTQYF
.,TRBJ1-6,TRBD1,TRBV6-2/TRBV6-3,TGTGCCAGCAGCCGGGCCGGGACAGGGGGCGCCGGTTCACCCCTCCACTTT,CASSRAGTGGAGSPLHF
.,TRBJ2-5,TRBD2,TRBV9,TGTGCCAGCAGCGTAGGTCCTAGCGGGGAAGAGACCCAGTACTTC,CASSVGPSGEETQYF
.,TRBJ2-5,.,TRBV5-6,TGTGCCAGCAGCCATCAGACAGGCCCTGGGGAGACCCAGTACTTC,CASSHQTGPGETQYF
.,TRBJ1-2,TRBD1,TRBV19,TGTGCCAGCCTCAAATTTGGGGTGACAGGGGGCCCGGATGGCTACACCTTC,CASLKFGVTGGPDGYTF
.,TRBJ2-3,.,TRBV28,TGTGCCAGCAGTTCGTGGGGGGAAAACTCCGATACGCAGTATTTT,CASSSWGENSDTQYF
.,TRBJ1-1,.,TRBV6-5,TGTGCCAGCACCCTCCGGGTAGGAGGCACTGAAGCTTTCTTT,CASTLRVGGTEAFF
.,TRBJ2-7,.,TRBV7-9,TGTGCCAGCAGCAGGGAGTTCGGGGGTTCGCCCTACGAGCAGTACTTC,CASSREFGGSPYEQYF
.,TRBJ2-1,.,TRBV27,TGTGCCAGCAGCGCCACGGCGACAGGATACAATGAGCAGTTCTTC,CASSATATGYNEQFF
.,TRBJ1-1,TRBD1,TRBV6-5,TGTGCCAGCAGGGACAGGGAGAGCACTGAAGCTTTCTTT,CASRDRESTEAFF
.,TRBJ1-1,.,TRBV4-2,TGTGCCAGCAGCCGCTTCAGCGGGGGCTGGGACACTGAAGCTTTCTTT,CASSRFSGGWDTEAFF
.,TRBJ1-2,.,TRBV29-1,TGCAGCGTTGGATCTGGACTGCTCTATGGCTACACCTTC,CSVGSGLLYGYTF
.,TRBJ2-3,.,TRBV18,TGTGCCAGCTCACCGGTTCAGGGGCGCGTGAGCACAGATACGCAGTATTTT,CASSPVQGRVSTDTQYF
.,TRBJ2-1,TRBD2,TRBV6-4,TGTGCCAGCGAGGGAGCGGGAAAGTTCTTC,CASEGAGKFF
once,TRBJ1-5,.,TRBV28,TGTGCCAGCACACCCCTGGGCCAGCCCCAGCATTTT,CASTPLGQPQHF
.,TRBJ2-7,.,TRBV5-1,TGCGCCAGCAGCTTGGCGCGGACGGAGGCCTACGAGCAGTACTTC,CASSLARTEAYEQYF
.,TRBJ1-1,.,TRBV5-1,TGCGCCAGCAGCACTGGGGTTGCGGGCACTGAAGCTTTCTTT,CASSTGVAGTEAFF
.,TRBJ1-2,.,TRBV12-3/TRBV12-4,TGTGCCAGCAGTTTTACGGGAAACTATGGCTACACCTTC,CASSFTGNYGYTF
.,TRBJ2-1,TRBD1,TRBV3-1/TRBV3-2,TGTGCCAGCAGCCAAGATAGGGGACAGCCCTACAATGAGCAGTTCTTC,CASSQDRGQPYNEQFF
.,TRBJ1-1,.,TRBV5-8,TGTGCCAGCAGCTTGCGGGGAGGGAACACTGAAGCTTTCTTT,CASSLRGGNTEAFF
.,TRBJ2-3,.,TRBV5-1,TGCGCCAGCAGCTTATGGGCTAGCGTACCAGATACGCAGTATTTT,CASSLWASVPDTQYF
.,TRBJ2-5,.,TRBV30,TGTGCCTGGAGTGTTCCCGGGAGAGAGACCCAGTACTTC,CAWSVPGRETQYF
.,TRBJ1-1,.,TRBV3-1/TRBV3-2,TGTGCCAGCAGCGCGGGGGTGAACACTGAAGCTTTCTTT,CASSAGVNTEAFF
.,TRBJ1-2,.,TRBV12-3/TRBV12-4,TGTGCCACCGAGAACAGGGTCGGAGGCTACACCTTC,CATENRVGGYTF
.,TRBJ2-1,.,TRBV11-2,TGTGCCAGCAGCTTAGGGCTGGTGGATGAGCAGTTCTTC,CASSLGLVDEQFF
.,TRBJ2-5,.,TRBV5-1,TGCGCCAGCAGCTTGGTACAGGGCGACGGAGAGACCCAGTACTTC,CASSLVQGDGETQYF
.,TRBJ2-3,TRBD2,TRBV9,TGTGCCAGCAGCGATAGCGGGGCCCCAGATACGCAGTATTTT,CASSDSGAPDTQYF
.,TRBJ1-3,.,TRBV7-8,TGTGCCAGCAGTCCTCAGGGAATCCACTCTGGAAACACCATATATTTT,CASSPQGIHSGNTIYF
.,TRBJ1-1,.,TRBV19,TGTGCCAGTACTGGTGAGGGTGAGGGTTTCACTGAAGCTTTCTTT,CASTGEGEGFTEAFF
.,TRBJ1-1,.,TRBV6-6,TGTGCCAGCAACCTTGACCGGAGGAGGAGCACTGAAGCTTTCTTT,CASNLDRRRSTEAFF
.,TRBJ2-5,TRBD2,TRBV5-4,TGTGCCAGCAGTACTAACCCCCCTCCGGGACTAGCGGGGGGGGAAGGGACCCAGTACTTC,CASSTNPPPGLAGGEGTQYF
once,TRBJ1-1,.,TRBV12-3/TRBV12-4,TGTGCCAGCAGTTTAGGTCTACCTGAAGCTTTCTTT,CASSLGLPEAFF